One and the same sample provided the 18 T cell receptor beta chains below, sequenced in a study of graft-versus-host responses after intestinal transplantation (dated by TCRdb to about 2021). The library was built by means of the immunoSEQ multiplex PCR assay. Drawn from immuneACCESS, this table holds only the in-frame rearrangements with V and J called that TCRdb kept. Clones are partly lost; checked studies trace under half to an unresolved V gene and leave the rest unexplained. The sample table shows about 110,000 clones, and around 92% are seen once. 1.2% of the sample is in the top ten clones. The sample's time point, from its label and the paper: cells obtained before transplantation from donor or recipient. Their antigen targets remain unknown. Sample: unstimulated CD8+ T cells sorted from spleen or lymph node cells, taken before transplant. The origin of the receptors is a human donor who was the organ donor for an intestinal transplant.

CDR3 amino acids: CASVGAPNNEQYF. As DNA, the CDR3 is TGTGCCAGCGTAGGGGCCCCCAACAACGAGCAGTACTTC. This chain links TRBV28 with TRBJ2-7, with D maybe TRBD1 (5 bases). This CDR3 spans 13 amino acids. Trimming took 8 bases from V and 5 from J, leaving 16 bases between them. Germline V gene sequence: CDR1 MDHEN, CDR2 SYDVKM.

The table lists this clone with a count of one. This sequence joins TRBV4-2 and TRBJ2-7, with TRBD2 matching over 14 bases. Trimming at V came to 2 bases and at J to 3 bases, leaving 12 bases not matched to a gene. This CDR3 has 19 amino acids. Germline V gene data show CDR1 as LGHNA and CDR2 as YNFKEQ. CDR3 in DNA: TGTGCCAGCAGCCAACTTGGGACTAGCGGGAGCGGGGATGACTACGAGCAGTACTTC. Protein sequence: CASSQLGTSGSGDDYEQYF.

The chain carries TRBV2 and TRBJ1-5, with 7 bases matching TRBD1. V was pared by 7 bases and J by 5 bases, with 5 bases of the junction left unmatched. Germline assignment: CDR1 SNHLY and CDR2 FYNNEI. This CDR3 spans 13 amino acids. As DNA, the CDR3 is TGTGCCAGCACCGACAGGGATTATCAGCCCCAGCATTTT. Translation gives CASTDRDYQPQHF.

This rearrangement joins TRBV28 to TRBJ1-3; no reliable D call. V lost 6 bases and J lost 0, with 0 bases in between. The CDR3 has 11 residues. Per the germline V gene, CDR1 is MDHEN and CDR2 is SYDVKM. CDR3 bases: TGTGCCAGCAGCTCTGGAAACACCATATATTTT. It yields the protein CASSSGNTIYF.

This sequence joins TRBV19 and TRBJ2-7; TRBD1 agrees at 10 bases. The CDR3 is made up of 15 amino acids. Germline CDR1 LNHDA, CDR2 SQIVND (reference sequence). V gave up 5 bases and J gave up 2 bases; unmatched junction bases: 6. The CDR3 loop is CASSVTGTGAYEQYF. CDR3 DNA: TGTGCCAGTAGTGTGACCGGGACAGGGGCCTACGAGCAGTACTTC.

The chain combines TRBV4-1 with TRBJ2-7; 7 nucleotides line up with TRBD2. The CDR3 is made up of 12 amino acids. The germline CDR1 and CDR2 sequences are MGHRA and YSYEKL. V gave up 4 bases and J gave up 5 bases; unmatched junction bases: 2. This CDR3 is CASSRGGDEQYF. CDR3 in DNA: TGCGCCAGCAGCCGTGGGGGGGACGAGCAGTACTTC.

This clone was counted a single time. The chain joins TRBV6-6 to TRBJ2-2; TRBD1 or TRBD2 may be the D gene (5 bases each). CDR1 MNHNY and CDR2 SVGAGI come from the germline V gene (reference sequence). The CDR3 spans 12 residues. The ends were cut back, 1 base at V and 8 bases at J, with 5 bases in the middle. The CDR3 nucleotides read TGTGCCAGCAGTTACTGGGGGGGGGAGCTGTTTTTT. This sequence encodes CASSYWGGELFF.

The genes are TRBV11-2 and TRBJ1-1; a possible D gene is TRBD1 (6 bases). With 7 bases removed from V and 5 bases from J, the gap between germline ends came to 11 bases. The CDR3 is 12 amino acids. The V gene's germline CDR1 is SGHAT and CDR2 FQNNGV. The CDR3 DNA sequence: TGTGCCAGCAACAGGGAGAATACTGAAGCTTTCTTT. Its translation: CASNRENTEAFF.

The chain employs TRBV4-1 and TRBJ2-5; 8 bases match TRBD1. The V gene's germline CDR1 is MGHRA and CDR2 YSYEKL. The CDR3 contains 16 residues. The V segment lost 1 base and the J segment 1 base; nucleotides outside the gene matches: 5. This CDR3 is CASSQGDRSCQETQYF. The CDR3 region has the DNA TGCGCCAGCAGCCAAGGGGACAGGTCGTGCCAAGAGACCCAGTACTTC.

The chain joins TRBV18 to TRBJ2-5; 11 positions agree with TRBD2. The germline V gene has CDR1 KGHSH and CDR2 LQKENI. The V gene end was trimmed by 2 bases and the J gene end by 5 bases; junction bases not matched to a gene: 13. The CDR3 length is 18 residues. CDR3 region: CASSPVASGRSRWETQYF. CDR3 sequence (DNA): TGTGCCAGCTCACCAGTGGCTAGCGGGAGGTCTCGCTGGGAGACCCAGTACTTC. The full variable domain, in which reference TRBV18 and TRBJ2-5 provide the parts outside the CDR3, is NAGVMQNPRHLVRRRGQEARLRCSPMKGHSHVYWYRQLPEEGLKFMVYLQKENIIDESGMPKERFSAEFPKEGPSILRIQQVVRGDSAAYFCASSPVASGRSRWETQYFGPGTRLLVL.

The rearrangement joins TRBV4-2 to TRBJ1-5, with D possibly matching TRBD1 (6 bases). CDR3 length: 14 residues. V was cut by 4 bases and J by 3 bases, with 10 bases left in between. From germline, CDR1 is LGHNA and CDR2 YNFKEQ. This chain's CDR3 is CASSPRQVNQPQHF. For the CDR3, the DNA is TGTGCCAGCAGCCCACGACAGGTCAATCAGCCCCAGCATTTT.

The V and J genes are TRBV18 and TRBJ1-1, with a tentative D call TRBD1 (5 bases). Trimming took 2 bases from V and 0 from J, leaving 19 bases between them. CDR3 length: 18 residues. Germline CDR1 is KGHSH and CDR2 is LQKENI. The CDR3 loop reads CASSPATELAGMNTEAFF. CDR3 bases: TGTGCCAGCTCACCAGCGACAGAATTGGCGGGTATGAACACTGAAGCTTTCTTT.

This chain uses TRBV5-1 with TRBJ2-7; possibly TRBD2 for D (6 bases). Germline values: CDR1 SGHRS, CDR2 YFSETQ. The CDR3 runs to 14 residues. The V end lost 4 bases, the J end lost 2 bases, and 13 bases lay between the germline ends. Here the CDR3 DNA reads TGCGCCAGCAGCCCGGGACTCCGAACCTACGAGCAGTACTTC. It translates to CASSPGLRTYEQYF.

Remarks on this clone: Germline is not matched at one junction end, which may reflect a read error. The chain couples TRBV28 to TRBJ2-7; possibly TRBD2 for D (5 bases). From germline, CDR1 is MDHEN and CDR2 SYDVKM. This CDR3 region has 15 residues. The CDR3 spells CASSSGRGSSYGQYF. CDR3 DNA sequence: TGTGCCAGCTCTTCAGGACGGGGAAGCTCCTACGGGCAGTACTTC.

As concerns this clone: The same CDR3 is also encoded by other DNA sequences in this sample. CDR3 nucleotide sequence: TGTGCCTCTAGGCGACAGGGGTCCTACGAGCAGTACTTC. Translation: CASRRQGSYEQYF. V gene TRBV30 combines with J gene TRBJ2-7; 8 bases align to TRBD1. Germline V lookup: CDR1 GTSNPN, CDR2 SVGIG (reference sequence). CDR3 size: 13 residues. Trimming at V came to 7 bases and at J to 1 base, leaving 6 bases not matched to a gene.

V is TRBV6-5 and J is TRBJ1-1; D might be TRBD1 (5 bases). Per the germline V gene, CDR1 is MNHEY and CDR2 is SVGAGI. Trimming cost V 8 bases and J 4 bases, with 8 bases left between them. This CDR3 spans 11 amino acids. This CDR3 is CASPTVTEAFF. The CDR3 region has the DNA TGTGCCAGCCCGACAGTCACTGAAGCTTTCTTT.

In its sample, this clone was seen once. As DNA, the CDR3 is TGTGCCACCTCCGGGCAGGGGGCTAGACGGAGCACAGATACGCAGTATTTT. It codes for CATSGQGARRSTDTQYF. The chain has TRBV28 and TRBJ2-3, with TRBD1 matching over 8 bases. The CDR3 runs to 17 residues. The junction had 15 bases not matched to a gene; V was cut back by 10 bases and J by 0 bases. CDR1 MDHEN and CDR2 SYDVKM come from the germline V gene.

This chain joins TRBV27 and TRBJ2-6, with no clear D. V was trimmed by 0 bases and J by 4 bases, leaving 13 bases between them. CDR1 and CDR2 (germline): MNHEY, SMNVEV (reference sequence). CDR3 length equals 17 residues. DNA for the CDR3: TGTGCCAGCAGTTTATCGCGCTGGGCTCTAGGGGCCAACGTCCTGACTTTC. It codes for CASSLSRWALGANVLTF.